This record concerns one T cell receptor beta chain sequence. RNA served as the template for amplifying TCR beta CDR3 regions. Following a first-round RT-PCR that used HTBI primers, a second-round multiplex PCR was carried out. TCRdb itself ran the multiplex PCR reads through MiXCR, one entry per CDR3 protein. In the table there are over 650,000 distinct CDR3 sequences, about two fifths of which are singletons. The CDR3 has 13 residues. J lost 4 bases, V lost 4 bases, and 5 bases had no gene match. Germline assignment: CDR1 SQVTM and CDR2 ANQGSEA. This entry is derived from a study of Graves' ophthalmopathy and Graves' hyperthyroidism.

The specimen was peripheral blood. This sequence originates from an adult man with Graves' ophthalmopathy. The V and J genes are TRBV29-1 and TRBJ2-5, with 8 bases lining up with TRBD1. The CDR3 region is CSVAQGAGETQYF. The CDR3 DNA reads TGCAGCGTTGCTCAGGGGGCGGGAGAGACCCAGTACTTC.